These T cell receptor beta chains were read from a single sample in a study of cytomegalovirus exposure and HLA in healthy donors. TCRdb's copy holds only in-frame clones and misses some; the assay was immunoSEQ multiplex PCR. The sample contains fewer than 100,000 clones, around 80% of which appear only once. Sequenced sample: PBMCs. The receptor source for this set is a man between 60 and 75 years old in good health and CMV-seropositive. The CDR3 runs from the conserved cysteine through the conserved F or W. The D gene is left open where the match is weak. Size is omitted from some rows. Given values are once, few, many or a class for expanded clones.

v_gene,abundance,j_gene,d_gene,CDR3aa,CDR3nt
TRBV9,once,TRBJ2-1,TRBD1,CASSVGQGTYNEQFF,TGTGCCAGCAGCGTAGGACAGGGGACTTACAATGAGCAGTTCTTC
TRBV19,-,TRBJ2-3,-,CASSTRGFNTDTQYF,TGTGCCAGTAGCACCAGGGGTTTTAACACAGATACGCAGTATTTT
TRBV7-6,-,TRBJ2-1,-,CASSHRDNEQFF,TGTGCCAGCAGCCACAGGGACAATGAGCAGTTCTTC
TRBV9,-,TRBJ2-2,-,CASSVGPNTGFSGTGELFF,TGTGCCAGCAGCGTAGGCCCTAATACAGGGTTCTCGGGCACCGGGGAGCTGTTTTTT
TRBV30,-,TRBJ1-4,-,CAWTSGQETNEKLFF,TGTGCCTGGACCTCGGGACAAGAAACTAATGAAAAACTGTTTTTT
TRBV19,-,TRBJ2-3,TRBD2,CASSLLAGGITDTQYF,TGTGCCAGTAGCCTACTAGCGGGGGGCATCACAGATACGCAGTATTTT
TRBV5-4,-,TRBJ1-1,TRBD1,CASSPPQGGNTEAFF,TGTGCCAGCAGCCCCCCCCAGGGGGGGAACACTGAAGCTTTCTTT
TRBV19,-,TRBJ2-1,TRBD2,CASSKGAGVTDNEQFF,TGTGCCAGTAGTAAGGGAGCGGGGGTCACAGACAATGAGCAGTTCTTC
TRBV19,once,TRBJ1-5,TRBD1,CASNYRQGRSNQPQHF,TGTGCCAGTAATTATCGACAGGGAAGAAGCAATCAGCCCCAGCATTTT
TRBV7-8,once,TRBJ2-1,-,CASTRGGHEQFF,TGTGCCAGCACCAGGGGAGGGCATGAGCAGTTCTTC
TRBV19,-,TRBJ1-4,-,CASIGHTNEKLFF,TGTGCCAGTATTGGACACACTAATGAAAAACTGTTTTTT
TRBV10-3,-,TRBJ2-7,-,CAIKGLTEEQYF,TGTGCCATCAAGGGACTGACGGAGGAGCAGTACTTC
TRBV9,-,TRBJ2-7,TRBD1,CASSVEGQGWQYF,TGTGCCAGCAGCGTAGAGGGACAGGGATGGCAGTACTTC
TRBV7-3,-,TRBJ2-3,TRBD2,CASSISGVLTDTQYF,TGTGCCAGCAGCATTAGCGGGGTGTTGACAGATACGCAGTATTTT
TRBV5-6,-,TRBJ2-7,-,CASSFSGGGIYEQYF,TGTGCCAGCAGCTTCTCTGGGGGAGGCATCTACGAGCAGTACTTC
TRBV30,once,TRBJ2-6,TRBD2,CAWSRFSGASNKANVLTF,TGTGCCTGGAGTAGGTTTAGCGGGGCGTCAAATAAGGCCAACGTCCTGACTTTC
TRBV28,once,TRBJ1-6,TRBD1,CASSAPGQVRPLHF,TGTGCCAGCAGTGCACCGGGACAGGTTCGGCCCCTCCACTTT
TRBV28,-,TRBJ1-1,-,CASSWGGRTTEAFF,TGTGCCAGCAGTTGGGGAGGCAGGACCACTGAAGCTTTCTTT
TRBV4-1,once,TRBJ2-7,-,CASSHLGGFEQYF,TGCGCCAGCAGCCACTTAGGGGGATTCGAGCAGTACTTC
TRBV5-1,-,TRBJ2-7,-,CASSLQGRDYEQYF,TGCGCCAGCAGCTTGCAGGGCAGGGACTACGAGCAGTACTTC
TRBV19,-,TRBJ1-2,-,CASSRQGNYGYTF,TGTGCCAGTAGTAGGCAGGGGAACTATGGCTACACCTTC
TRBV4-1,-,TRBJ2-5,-,CASSKPGSGETQYF,TGCGCCAGCAGCAAACCAGGTTCCGGCGAGACCCAGTACTTC
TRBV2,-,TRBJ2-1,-,CASSPQQGIRGNEQFF,TGTGCCAGCAGTCCGCAGCAGGGGATAAGGGGGAATGAGCAGTTCTTC
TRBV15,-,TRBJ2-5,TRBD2,CATNKRRTSGRETQYF,TGTGCCACTAACAAAAGACGGACTAGCGGTAGAGAGACCCAGTACTTC
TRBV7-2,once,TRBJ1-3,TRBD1,CASSPDRGTGNTIYF,TGTGCCAGCAGTCCCGACAGGGGGACTGGAAACACCATATATTTT
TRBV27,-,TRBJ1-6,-,CASSSFRGANSPLHF,TGTGCCAGCAGTTCCTTTCGGGGAGCAAATTCACCCCTCCACTTT
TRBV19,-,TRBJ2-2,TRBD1,CASSPRTGTTGELFF,TGTGCCAGTAGTCCCAGGACAGGGACCACCGGGGAGCTGTTTTTT
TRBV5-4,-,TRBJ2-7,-,CASSSQGREQYF,TGTGCCAGCAGCTCCCAGGGTCGCGAGCAGTACTTC
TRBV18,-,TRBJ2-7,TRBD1,CASSPGAGGREEQYF,TGTGCCAGCTCACCAGGGGCAGGGGGCCGGGAGGAGCAGTACTTC
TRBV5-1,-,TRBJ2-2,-,CASSNSGKELFF,TGCGCCAGCAGCAACTCAGGGAAGGAGCTGTTTTTT
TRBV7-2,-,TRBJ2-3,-,CASSLTDRLSTDTQYF,TGTGCCAGCAGCTTAACTGACAGGCTAAGCACAGATACGCAGTATTTT
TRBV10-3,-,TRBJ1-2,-,CAISRSGLANYGYTF,TGTGCCATCAGTCGGTCAGGATTAGCTAACTATGGCTACACCTTC
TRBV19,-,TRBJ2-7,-,CASSPFGLNEQYF,TGTGCCAGTAGCCCCTTTGGGCTCAACGAGCAGTACTTC
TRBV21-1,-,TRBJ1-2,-,CASSNLGAVAGYTF,TGTGCCAGCAGCAATCTGGGAGCGGTGGCCGGCTACACCTTC
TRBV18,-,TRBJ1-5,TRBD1,CASSPDRVRSQPQHF,TGTGCCAGCTCACCTGACAGGGTTCGAAGTCAGCCCCAGCATTTT
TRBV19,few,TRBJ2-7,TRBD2,CASSPGTIGYEQYF,TGTGCCAGTAGTCCCGGGACTATTGGCTACGAGCAGTACTTC
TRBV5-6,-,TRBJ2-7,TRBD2,CASSSGLAVREQYF,TGTGCCAGCAGCTCCGGACTAGCGGTGCGCGAGCAGTACTTC
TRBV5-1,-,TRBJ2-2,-,CASSPLSFTGELFF,TGCGCCAGCAGCCCGCTGAGTTTTACCGGGGAGCTGTTTTTT
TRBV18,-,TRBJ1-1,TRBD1,CASSSDRGDTEAFF,TGTGCCAGCTCATCCGACAGGGGGGACACTGAAGCTTTCTTT
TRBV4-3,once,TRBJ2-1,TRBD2,CASSQGSGGAPYNEQFF,TGCGCCAGCAGCCAAGGTAGCGGGGGGGCCCCCTACAATGAGCAGTTCTTC
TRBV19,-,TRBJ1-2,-,CASTQGGLDGYTF,TGTGCCAGTACCCAGGGTGGGTTGGATGGCTACACCTTC
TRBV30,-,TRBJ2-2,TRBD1,CAWSPGTGNTGELFF,TGTGCCTGGAGCCCTGGGACAGGGAACACCGGGGAGCTGTTTTTT
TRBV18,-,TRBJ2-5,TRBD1,CASSPLRQGQETQYF,TGTGCCAGCTCACCATTGCGACAGGGGCAAGAGACCCAGTACTTC
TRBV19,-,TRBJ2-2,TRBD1,CAISQGGRELFF,TGTGCCATTTCACAGGGGGGAAGGGAGCTGTTTTTT
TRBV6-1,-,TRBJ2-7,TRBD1,CASSAGTGSYEQYF,TGTGCCAGCAGTGCCGGGACAGGTTCCTACGAGCAGTACTTC
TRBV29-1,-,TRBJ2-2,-,CSVEGDALGRTGELFF,TGCAGCGTTGAGGGGGATGCTCTGGGGAGGACCGGGGAGCTGTTTTTT
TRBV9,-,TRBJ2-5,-,CASSVVPGIQETQYF,TGTGCCAGCAGCGTAGTCCCGGGGATCCAAGAGACCCAGTACTTC
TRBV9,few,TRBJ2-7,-,CASSPRNRAPSSYEQYF,TGTGCCAGCAGCCCCCGGAACAGGGCCCCGAGCTCCTACGAGCAGTACTTC
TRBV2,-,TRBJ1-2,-,CASRFTANYGYTF,TGTGCCAGCCGGTTTACAGCAAACTATGGCTACACCTTC
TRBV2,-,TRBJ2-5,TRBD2,CASSAQGSGVSETQYF,TGTGCCAGCAGTGCCCAGGGTAGCGGGGTTTCAGAGACCCAGTACTTC
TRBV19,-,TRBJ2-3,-,CASSISQTGTDTQYF,TGTGCCAGTAGTATATCACAAACCGGCACAGATACGCAGTATTTT
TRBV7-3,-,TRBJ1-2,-,CASSPDSNYGYTF,TGTGCCAGCAGCCCGGACAGTAACTATGGCTACACCTTC
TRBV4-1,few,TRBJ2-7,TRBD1,CASSQDPGGFSYEQYF,TGCGCCAGCAGCCAAGATCCAGGGGGTTTTTCCTACGAGCAGTACTTC
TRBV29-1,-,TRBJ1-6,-,CSVILYSGNSPLHF,TGCAGCGTTATCCTATACTCCGGTAATTCACCCCTCCACTTT
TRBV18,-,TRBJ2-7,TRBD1,CASSPAGQGAYEQYF,TGTGCCAGCTCACCAGCGGGACAGGGGGCCTACGAGCAGTACTTC
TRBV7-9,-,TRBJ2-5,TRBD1,CASSHRDRGLETQYF,TGTGCCAGCAGCCACCGGGACAGGGGGCTGGAGACCCAGTACTTC
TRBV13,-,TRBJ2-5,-,CASSPKFRVQETQYF,TGTGCCAGCAGCCCGAAGTTCCGGGTCCAAGAGACCCAGTACTTC
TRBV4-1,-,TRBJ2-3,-,CASSLRTAQGTDTQYF,TGCGCCAGCAGCCTACGGACAGCCCAAGGCACAGATACGCAGTATTTT
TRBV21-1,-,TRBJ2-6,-,CASSLRQTFSGANVLTF,TGTGCCAGCAGCCTCCGACAGACTTTCTCTGGGGCCAACGTCCTGACTTTC
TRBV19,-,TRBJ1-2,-,CASNPGGYGYTF,TGTGCCAGTAATCCAGGCGGGTATGGCTACACCTTC